The 24 T cell receptor beta chains below come from one sample, sequenced in a study of PD-1 blockade in classical Hodgkin lymphoma. Clones were read by immunoSEQ multiplex PCR, and TCRdb kept only the in-frame ones, dropping some. The profile shows roughly 90,000 clones, roughly four fifths of them singletons. Each patient's relapse followed autologous stem cell transplantation, and brentuximab vedotin exposure varied. Sequences were derived from peripheral blood mononuclear cells (PBMCs), sampled before the second cycle of nivolumab. The receptors originated from a human donor with classical Hodgkin lymphoma.

The chain combines TRBV11-1 with TRBJ2-1; 7 nucleotides agree with TRBD1. The CDR3 consists of 16 residues. V gave up 1 base and J gave up 9 bases; unmatched junction bases: 12. Per germline, CDR1 SGHAT and CDR2 FQDESV (reference sequence). This chain's CDR3 is CASSLGDWDSSGEQFF. The CDR3 coding sequence is TGTGCCAGCAGCTTAGGTGATTGGGACAGTTCTGGTGAGCAGTTCTTC.

This chain connects TRBV5-4 to TRBJ2-7; D tentatively fits TRBD1 or TRBD2 (6 bases each). Germline-derived CDR1 and CDR2 are SGHNT and YYREEE (reference sequence). The ends were cut back, 2 bases at V and 3 bases at J, with 15 bases in the middle. The CDR3 is made up of 15 amino acids. CDR3 nucleotide sequence: TGTGCCAGCAGCTTTGCGGGGAGAGGGGGCTACGAGCAGTACTTC. Translating it yields CASSFAGRGGYEQYF.

Details on this clone: This same CDR3 is encoded by further DNA sequences in the sample. This sequence joins TRBV7-9 and TRBJ2-5; no definite D call. The V and J ends lost 1 base and 5 bases respectively, with 8 bases between them. Germline V lookup: CDR1 SEHNR, CDR2 FQNEAQ (reference sequence). The CDR3 extends over 13 amino acids. The CDR3 loop reads CASSLGGRETQYF. The CDR3 region has the DNA TGTGCCAGCAGCTTAGGTGGAAGGGAGACCCAGTACTTC.

This clone was detected a few times. This chain uses TRBV5-1 with TRBJ1-2; D remains unclear. CDR1 and CDR2 from the germline V gene are SGHRS and YFSETQ. The CDR3 spans 14 residues. Trimming took 4 bases from V and 2 from J, leaving 12 bases between them. CDR3 sequence reads: CASSPGVPNYGYTF. CDR3 bases: TGCGCCAGCAGCCCAGGCGTCCCAAACTATGGCTACACCTTC.

V and J are TRBV7-2 and TRBJ2-7; 11 positions agree with TRBD2. This CDR3 comprises 18 residues. From germline, CDR1 is SGHTA and CDR2 FQGNSA. J lost 0 bases, V lost 5 bases, and 12 bases had no gene match. CDR3: CASSHNTGLAVSSYEQYF. The CDR3 DNA reads TGTGCCAGCAGCCATAATACGGGACTAGCGGTTAGCTCCTACGAGCAGTACTTC. The full variable domain, its missing parts supplied by reference TRBV7-2 and TRBJ2-7, is GAGVSQSPSNKVTEKGKDVELRCDPISGHTALYWYRQSLGQGLEFLIYFQGNSAPDKSGLPSDRFSAERTGGSVSTLTIQRTQQEDSAVYLCASSHNTGLAVSSYEQYFGPGTRLTVT.

The chain is built from TRBV29-1 and TRBJ2-3; 9 nucleotides match TRBD2. From germline, CDR1 is SQVTM and CDR2 ANQGSEA. The J segment lost 3 bases and the V segment lost 4 bases, leaving 8 bases of the junction unmatched. The CDR3 length is 15 residues. The CDR3 bases are TGCAGCGTTGCAAACGCGGGAGGGCCAACAGATACGCAGTATTTT. This gives the protein CSVANAGGPTDTQYF.

V gene TRBV7-8 combines with J gene TRBJ1-5; D unresolved. CDR1 SGHVS and CDR2 FQNEAQ come from the germline V gene. V dropped 1 base and J dropped 0 bases, with 10 bases sitting between them. This CDR3 region has 16 residues. CDR3 sequence reads: CASSLERAISNQPQHF. The DNA of the CDR3 is TGTGCCAGCAGCTTAGAGAGGGCTATTAGCAATCAGCCCCAGCATTTT.

The V and J genes are TRBV10-3 and TRBJ2-3; no firm D call. Germline V gives CDR1 ENHRY, CDR2 SYGVKD. Trimming removed 10 bases from V and 0 bases from J, with 5 bases in between. The CDR3 is 11 amino acids. The CDR3 loop reads CATRSTDTQYF. CDR3 DNA: TGTGCCACTAGAAGCACAGATACGCAGTATTTT.

This CDR3 is CASRATLNTGELFF. The CDR3 DNA reads as TGTGCCAGCAGAGCTACACTGAACACCGGGGAGCTGTTTTTT. V usage is TRBV2 and J usage is TRBJ2-2; D unresolved. V was shortened by 6 bases and J by 1 base, with 9 bases between the two germline ends. The germline V gene encodes CDR1 SNHLY and CDR2 FYNNEI. CDR3 length: 14 residues. Variable domain in full (rest from reference TRBV2 and TRBJ2-2): EPEVTQTPSHQVTQMGQEVILRCVPISNHLYFYWYRQILGQKVEFLVSFYNNEISEKSEIFDDQFSVERPDGSNFTLKIRSTKLEDSAMYFCASRATLNTGELFFGEGSRLTVL.

This sequence joins TRBV28 and TRBJ1-2; D ambiguous. Trimming pared 1 base from V and 8 bases from J, leaving 11 bases between. This CDR3 is 13 amino acids long. The germline gives CDR1 MDHEN, CDR2 SYDVKM. The DNA of the CDR3 is TGTGCCAGCAGTTTATCACCCCCGGGGGGCTACACCTTC. This translates into CASSLSPPGGYTF.

V is TRBV4-2 and J is TRBJ2-7; a weak D match, TRBD2 (5 bases). V was shortened by 4 bases and J by 4 bases, with 5 bases between the two germline ends. The CDR3 length is 11 residues. Germline V gene lookup returns CDR1 LGHNA and CDR2 YNFKEQ. In DNA, the CDR3 is TGTGCCAGCAGCCGCGGGTACGAGCAGTACTTC. This codes for CASSRGYEQYF.

As for this clone: The germline gene is not matched at one end of the junction; a read error may be the cause. The V and J genes are TRBV7-3 and TRBJ2-7; TRBD1 matches at 7 bases. The CDR3 consists of 14 residues. The germline CDR1 and CDR2 sequences are SGHTA and FQGTGA. As DNA, the CDR3 is TGTGCCAGCAGCCTAACTCGGGACAGTTACGAGCAGTACTTC. It translates to CASSLTRDSYEQYF.

The chain links TRBV2 to TRBJ2-5, with 8 bases identical to TRBD2. V lost 5 bases, J lost 1 base, and 3 bases stayed unmatched. The germline CDR1 and CDR2 sequences are SNHLY and FYNNEI. The CDR3 is made up of 14 amino acids. In DNA form, the CDR3 reads TGTGCCAGCAGTATAGCGGGGACCCAAGAGACCCAGTACTTC. It yields the protein CASSIAGTQETQYF.

The genes are TRBV7-3 and TRBJ2-5; D possibly corresponds to TRBD2 (5 bases). The CDR3 length is 15 residues. The ends were cut back, 5 bases at V and 4 bases at J, with 17 bases in the middle. CDR1 is SGHTA, CDR2 FQGTGA, per germline. The CDR3 DNA follows: TGTGCCAGCAGCAGCAAACTAGGGAGCAGAGAGACCCAGTACTTC. The encoded protein is CASSSKLGSRETQYF.

This clone was detected a few times. The chain carries TRBV5-5 and TRBJ2-1, with D perhaps being TRBD1 or TRBD2 (5 bases each). Germline loops: CDR1 SGHKS, CDR2 YYEKEE (reference sequence). The CDR3 loop spans 14 amino acids. V shed 0 bases and J shed 8 bases, with 12 bases lying between them. CDR3 bases: TGTGCCAGCAGCTTGGTCGGGGCATTAGATGAGCAGTTCTTC. Protein sequence: CASSLVGALDEQFF. Using reference TRBV5-5 and TRBJ2-1 for the parts outside the CDR3, the full variable domain is DAGVTQSPTHLIKTRGQQVTLRCSPISGHKSVSWYQQVLGQGPQFIFQYYEKEERGRGNFPDRFSARQFPNYSSELNVNALLLGDSALYLCASSLVGALDEQFFGPGTRLTVL.

This clone appeared a single time. This chain links TRBV9 with TRBJ2-7; 16 nucleotides match TRBD2. Germline V lookup: CDR1 SGDLS, CDR2 YYNGEE. The ends lost 4 bases at V and 7 bases at J; junction bases unmatched: 11. The CDR3 totals 17 residues. The CDR3 bases are TGTGCCAGCAGCCCAGGGACTAGCGGGAGGGCCGCGACTGAGCAGTACTTC. Translation: CASSPGTSGRAATEQYF.

The chain uses TRBV10-3 and TRBJ1-1; D remains unclear. V lost 4 bases, J lost 2 bases, and 5 bases lay in between. Per germline, CDR1 ENHRY and CDR2 SYGVKD. This CDR3 has 12 amino acids. The CDR3 region is CAISAYNTEAFF. The CDR3 region has the DNA TGTGCCATCAGTGCCTATAACACTGAAGCTTTCTTT.

This sequence joins TRBV11-2 and TRBJ1-2; D remains unclear. CDR3 size: 14 residues. Looked up from germline, CDR1 is SGHAT and CDR2 is FQNNGV. V was pared by 5 bases and J by 6 bases, with 16 bases between. CDR3 DNA sequence: TGTGCCAGCAGCAAAACGGCAGTTCGGGATGGCTACACCTTC. Amino acids: CASSKTAVRDGYTF.

The chain combines TRBV9 with TRBJ2-7, with D possibly matching TRBD2 (5 bases). The V gene's germline CDR1 is SGDLS and CDR2 YYNGEE. V gave up 4 bases and J gave up 5 bases, with 13 bases separating them. This CDR3 has 13 residues. CDR3 coding DNA: TGTGCCAGCAGCTTTAGAGGAGCGGACGAGCAGTACTTC. Translated: CASSFRGADEQYF.

The CDR3 sequence: CASSPGGPPYEQYF. CDR3 coding DNA: TGTGCCAGCAGCCCGGGGGGTCCCCCCTACGAGCAGTACTTC. The chain is built from TRBV5-4 and TRBJ2-7; 7 bases are a match to TRBD2. V lost 4 bases, J lost 2 bases, and 6 bases stayed unmatched. From germline, CDR1 is SGHNT and CDR2 YYREEE (reference sequence). CDR3 length: 14 amino acids.

In this sample, this clone is large. The V gene is TRBV14, the J gene TRBJ2-7, with D tentatively TRBD1 (5 bases). The CDR3 totals 14 residues. CDR1 is SGHDN, CDR2 FVKESK, per germline. V lost 0 bases and J 7 bases, leaving 13 bases between the germline ends. The CDR3 protein is CASSQDRQPAEQYF. CDR3 in DNA: TGTGCCAGCAGCCAAGACCGACAGCCTGCTGAGCAGTACTTC.

The V and J genes are TRBV13 and TRBJ2-5, with D hard to call. V was shortened by 6 bases and J by 2 bases, with 4 bases between the two germline ends. Germline lookup yields CDR1 PRHDT and CDR2 FYEKMQ (reference sequence). The CDR3 covers 11 residues. CDR3 sequence: CASRKQETQYF. Written as DNA, the CDR3 is TGTGCCAGCAGGAAGCAAGAGACCCAGTACTTC.

This chain joins TRBV25-1 and TRBJ1-1; D is unclear. CDR3 length: 14 amino acids. Germline values: CDR1 MGHDK, CDR2 SYGVNS. Trimming took off 1 base at V and 0 bases at J, with 6 bases between the two ends. The CDR3 loop reads CASSESGLNTEAFF. CDR3 nucleotide sequence: TGTGCCAGCAGTGAATCTGGGTTGAACACTGAAGCTTTCTTT.

The chain uses TRBV7-2 and TRBJ1-1; D remains unclear. In germline, CDR1 is SGHTA, CDR2 FQGNSA. V was trimmed by 3 bases and J by 5 bases, leaving 16 bases between them. The CDR3 runs to 15 residues. CDR3: CASSFYADHRTEAFF. The DNA of the CDR3 is TGTGCCAGCAGCTTCTATGCGGACCATAGGACTGAAGCTTTCTTT.